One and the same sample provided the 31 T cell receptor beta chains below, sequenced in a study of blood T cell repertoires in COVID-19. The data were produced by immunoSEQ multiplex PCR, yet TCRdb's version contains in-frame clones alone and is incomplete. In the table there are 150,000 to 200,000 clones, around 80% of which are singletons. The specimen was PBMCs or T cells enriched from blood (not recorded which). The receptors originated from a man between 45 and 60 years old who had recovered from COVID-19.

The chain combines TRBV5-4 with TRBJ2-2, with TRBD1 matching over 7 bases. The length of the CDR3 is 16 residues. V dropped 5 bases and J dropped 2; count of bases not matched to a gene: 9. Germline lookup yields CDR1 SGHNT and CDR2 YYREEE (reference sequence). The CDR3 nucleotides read TGTGCCAGCAGGGCGAGGGGGACAGTTAACACCGGGGAGCTGTTTTTT. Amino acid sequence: CASRARGTVNTGELFF.

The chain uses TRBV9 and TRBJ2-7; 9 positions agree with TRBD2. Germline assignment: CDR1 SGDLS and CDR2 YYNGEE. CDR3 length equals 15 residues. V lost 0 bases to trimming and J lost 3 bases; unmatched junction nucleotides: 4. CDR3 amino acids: CASSVGGLALYEQYF. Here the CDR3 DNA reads TGTGCCAGCAGCGTAGGAGGACTAGCGCTCTACGAGCAGTACTTC.

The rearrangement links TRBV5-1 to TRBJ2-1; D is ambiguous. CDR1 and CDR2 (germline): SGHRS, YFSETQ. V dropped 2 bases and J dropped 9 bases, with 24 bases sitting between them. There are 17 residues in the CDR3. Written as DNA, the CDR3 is TGCGCCAGCAGCTTTTTTCGCGACGAAGCGAAAGGTACTGAGCAGTTCTTC. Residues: CASSFFRDEAKGTEQFF.

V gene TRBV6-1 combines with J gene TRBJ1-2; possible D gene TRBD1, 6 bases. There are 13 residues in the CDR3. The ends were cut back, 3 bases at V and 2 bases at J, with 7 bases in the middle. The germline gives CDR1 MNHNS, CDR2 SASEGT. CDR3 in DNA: TGTGCCAGCAGTGACACAGGGAACTATGGCTACACCTTC. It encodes CASSDTGNYGYTF.

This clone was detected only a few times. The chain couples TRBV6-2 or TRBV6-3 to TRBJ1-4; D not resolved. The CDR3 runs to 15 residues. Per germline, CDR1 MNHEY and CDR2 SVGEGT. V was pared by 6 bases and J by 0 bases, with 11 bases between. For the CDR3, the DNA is TGTGCCAGCAGCCACGGAGGTTCAACTAATGAAAAACTGTTTTTT. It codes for CASSHGGSTNEKLFF.

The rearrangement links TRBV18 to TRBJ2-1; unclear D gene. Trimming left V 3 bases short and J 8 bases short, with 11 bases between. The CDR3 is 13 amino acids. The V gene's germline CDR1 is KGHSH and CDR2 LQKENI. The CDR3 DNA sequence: TGTGCCAGCTCACCGGTTTCCCGGGATGAGCAGTTCTTC. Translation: CASSPVSRDEQFF.

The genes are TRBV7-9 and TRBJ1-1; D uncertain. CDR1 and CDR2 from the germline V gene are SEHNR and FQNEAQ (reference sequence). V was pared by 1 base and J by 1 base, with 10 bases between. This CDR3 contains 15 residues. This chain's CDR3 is CASSLGGSENTEAFF. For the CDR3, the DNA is TGTGCCAGCAGCTTAGGAGGTTCTGAGAACACTGAAGCTTTCTTT.

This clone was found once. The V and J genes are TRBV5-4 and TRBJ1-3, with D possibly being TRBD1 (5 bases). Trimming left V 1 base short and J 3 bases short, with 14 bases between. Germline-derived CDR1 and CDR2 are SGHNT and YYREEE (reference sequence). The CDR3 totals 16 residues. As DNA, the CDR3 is TGTGCCAGCAGCTTGTATAGTGGGGGAGGTGGAAACACCATATATTTT. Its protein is CASSLYSGGGGNTIYF.

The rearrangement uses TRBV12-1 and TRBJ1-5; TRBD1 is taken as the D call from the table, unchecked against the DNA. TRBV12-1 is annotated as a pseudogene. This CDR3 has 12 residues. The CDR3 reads CASRTANQPQHF. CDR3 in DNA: TGTGCCAGCCGGACAGCCAATCAGCCCCAGCATTTT.

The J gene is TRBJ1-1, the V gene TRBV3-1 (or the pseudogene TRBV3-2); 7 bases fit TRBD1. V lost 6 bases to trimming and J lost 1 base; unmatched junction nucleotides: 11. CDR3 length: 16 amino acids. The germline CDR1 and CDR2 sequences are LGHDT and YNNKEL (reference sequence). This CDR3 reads CASSLGGGLWNTEAFF. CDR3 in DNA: TGTGCCAGCAGTCTAGGGGGCGGCCTTTGGAACACTGAAGCTTTCTTT.

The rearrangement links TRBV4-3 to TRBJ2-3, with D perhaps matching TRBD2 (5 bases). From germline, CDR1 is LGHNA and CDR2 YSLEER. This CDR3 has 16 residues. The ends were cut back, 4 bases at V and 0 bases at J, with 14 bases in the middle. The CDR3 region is CASSPEPERSTDTQYF. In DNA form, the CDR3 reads TGCGCCAGCAGCCCCGAGCCCGAGCGGAGCACAGATACGCAGTATTTT.

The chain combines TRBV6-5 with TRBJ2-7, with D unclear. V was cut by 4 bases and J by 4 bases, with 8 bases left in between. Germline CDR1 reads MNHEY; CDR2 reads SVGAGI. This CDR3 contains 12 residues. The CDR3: CASSWALYEQYF. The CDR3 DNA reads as TGTGCCAGCAGTTGGGCCCTGTACGAGCAGTACTTC.

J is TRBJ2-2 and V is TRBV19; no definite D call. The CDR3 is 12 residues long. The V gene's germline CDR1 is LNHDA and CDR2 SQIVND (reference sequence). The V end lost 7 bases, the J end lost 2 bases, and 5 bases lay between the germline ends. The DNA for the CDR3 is TGTGCCAGTACCGTTAACACCGGGGAGCTGTTTTTT. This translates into CASTVNTGELFF.

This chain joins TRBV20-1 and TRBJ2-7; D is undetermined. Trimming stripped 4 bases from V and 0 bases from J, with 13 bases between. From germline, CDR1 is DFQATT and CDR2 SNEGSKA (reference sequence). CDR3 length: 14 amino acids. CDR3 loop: CSANDVLSSYEQYF. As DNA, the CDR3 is TGCAGTGCTAATGACGTTTTGAGCTCCTACGAGCAGTACTTC.

The CDR3 nucleotides are TGTGCCAGCAGCGTAGGAGGGTGGGGTTTTCAGCCCCAGCATTTT. As protein: CASSVGGWGFQPQHF. V gene TRBV9 combines with J gene TRBJ1-5, with D unclear. The germline gives CDR1 SGDLS, CDR2 YYNGEE. The CDR3 covers 15 residues. V gave up 0 bases and J gave up 6 bases, with 13 bases separating them.

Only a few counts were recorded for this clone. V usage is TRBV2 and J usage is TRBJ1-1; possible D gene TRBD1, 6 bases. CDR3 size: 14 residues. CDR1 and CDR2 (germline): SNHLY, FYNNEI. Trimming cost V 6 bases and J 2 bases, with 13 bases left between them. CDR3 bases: TGTGCCAGCAGAAGGACAGCCGGAAACACTGAAGCTTTCTTT. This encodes CASRRTAGNTEAFF.

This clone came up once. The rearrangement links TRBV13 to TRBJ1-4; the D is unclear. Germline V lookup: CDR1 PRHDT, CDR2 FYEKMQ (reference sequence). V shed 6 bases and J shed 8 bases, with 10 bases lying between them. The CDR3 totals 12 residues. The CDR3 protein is CASRQRGEKLFF. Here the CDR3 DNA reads TGTGCCAGCAGACAACGAGGGGAAAAACTGTTTTTT.

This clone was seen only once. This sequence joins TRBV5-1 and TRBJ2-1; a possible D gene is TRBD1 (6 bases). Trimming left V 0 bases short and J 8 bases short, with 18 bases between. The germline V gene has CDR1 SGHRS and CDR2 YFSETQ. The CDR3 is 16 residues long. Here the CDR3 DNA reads TGCGCCAGCAGCTTGGTGGGGACAACGCAAGCTGATGAGCAGTTCTTC. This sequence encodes CASSLVGTTQADEQFF.

The DNA of the CDR3 is TGTGCCAGCAGCCAATACTCCTACGAGCAGTACTTC. Translated: CASSQYSYEQYF. The V call is TRBV3-1 (or the pseudogene TRBV3-2), the J call TRBJ2-7; D is ambiguous. Germline loops: CDR1 LGHDT, CDR2 YNNKEL (reference sequence). Trimming shortened V by 2 bases and J by 0 bases, and 2 bases separated the two germline ends. CDR3 size: 12 residues.

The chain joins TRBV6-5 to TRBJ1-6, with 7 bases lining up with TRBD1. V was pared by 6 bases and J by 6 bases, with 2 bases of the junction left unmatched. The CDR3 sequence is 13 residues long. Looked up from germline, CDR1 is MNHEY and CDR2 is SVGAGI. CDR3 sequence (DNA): TGTGCCAGCAGGGGACAGCCTAATTCACCCCTCCACTTT. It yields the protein CASRGQPNSPLHF.

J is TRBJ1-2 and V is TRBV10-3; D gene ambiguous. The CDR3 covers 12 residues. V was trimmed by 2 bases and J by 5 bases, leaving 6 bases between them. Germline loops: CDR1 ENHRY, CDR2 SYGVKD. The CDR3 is CAISENGYGYTF. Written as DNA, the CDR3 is TGTGCCATCAGTGAGAACGGTTATGGCTACACCTTC.

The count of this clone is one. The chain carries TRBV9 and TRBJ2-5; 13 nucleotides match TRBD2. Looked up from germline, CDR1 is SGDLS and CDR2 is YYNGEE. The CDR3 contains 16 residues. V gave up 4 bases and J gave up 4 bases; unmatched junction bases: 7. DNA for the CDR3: TGTGCCAGCAGCACATCGGGACTAGCGGGGAGAGAGACCCAGTACTTC. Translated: CASSTSGLAGRETQYF.

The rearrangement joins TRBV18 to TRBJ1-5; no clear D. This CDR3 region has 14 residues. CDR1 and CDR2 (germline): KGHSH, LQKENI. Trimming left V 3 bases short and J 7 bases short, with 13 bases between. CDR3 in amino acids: CASSPGTVGQPQHF. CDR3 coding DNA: TGTGCCAGCTCACCTGGAACAGTTGGGCAGCCCCAGCATTTT.

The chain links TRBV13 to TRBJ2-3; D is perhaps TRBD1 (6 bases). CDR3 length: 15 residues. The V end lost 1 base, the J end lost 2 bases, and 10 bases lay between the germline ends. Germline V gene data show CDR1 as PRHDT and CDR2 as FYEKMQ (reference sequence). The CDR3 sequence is CASSLDLGATDTQYF. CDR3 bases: TGTGCCAGCAGCTTAGATCTGGGGGCCACAGATACGCAGTATTTT.

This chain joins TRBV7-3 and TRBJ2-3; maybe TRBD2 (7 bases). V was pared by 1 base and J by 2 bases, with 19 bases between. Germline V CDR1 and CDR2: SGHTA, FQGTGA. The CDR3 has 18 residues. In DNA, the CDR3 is TGTGCCAGCAGCTTAATCAGGGGACCGCGGGGGAACACAGATACGCAGTATTTT. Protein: CASSLIRGPRGNTDTQYF.

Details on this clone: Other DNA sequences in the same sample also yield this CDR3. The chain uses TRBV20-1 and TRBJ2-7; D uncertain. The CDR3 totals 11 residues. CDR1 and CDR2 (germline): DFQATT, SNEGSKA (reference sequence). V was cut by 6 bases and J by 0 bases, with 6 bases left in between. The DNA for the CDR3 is TGCAGTGCCGCAGACTCCTACGAGCAGTACTTC. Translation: CSAADSYEQYF.

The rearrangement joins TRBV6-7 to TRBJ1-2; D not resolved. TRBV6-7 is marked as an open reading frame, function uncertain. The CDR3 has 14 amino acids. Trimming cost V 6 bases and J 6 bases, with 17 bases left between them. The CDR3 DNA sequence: TGTGCCAGCAGCCCTCGAGGAGGTTGGGATGGCTACACCTTC. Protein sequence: CASSPRGGWDGYTF.

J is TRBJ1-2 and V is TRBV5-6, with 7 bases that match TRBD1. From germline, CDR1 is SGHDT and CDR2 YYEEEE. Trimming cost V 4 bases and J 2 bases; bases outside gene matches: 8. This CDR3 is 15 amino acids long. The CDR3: CASSRDRAGNYGYTF. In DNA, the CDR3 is TGTGCCAGCAGCCGCGACAGGGCTGGGAACTATGGCTACACCTTC.

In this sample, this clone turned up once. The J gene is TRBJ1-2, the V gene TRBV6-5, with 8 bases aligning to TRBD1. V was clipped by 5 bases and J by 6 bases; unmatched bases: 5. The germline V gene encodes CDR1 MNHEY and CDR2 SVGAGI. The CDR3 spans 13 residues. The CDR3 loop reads CASSKPQGDGYTF. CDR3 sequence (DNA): TGTGCCAGCAGTAAACCACAGGGGGATGGCTACACCTTC.

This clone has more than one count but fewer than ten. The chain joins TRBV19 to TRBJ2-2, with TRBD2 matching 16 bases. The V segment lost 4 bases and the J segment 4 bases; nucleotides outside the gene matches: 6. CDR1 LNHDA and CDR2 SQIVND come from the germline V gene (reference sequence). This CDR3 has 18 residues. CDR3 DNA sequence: TGTGCCAGTAGTAACCCGGGACTAGCGGGGGGGCGCACCGGGGAGCTGTTTTTT. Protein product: CASSNPGLAGGRTGELFF.

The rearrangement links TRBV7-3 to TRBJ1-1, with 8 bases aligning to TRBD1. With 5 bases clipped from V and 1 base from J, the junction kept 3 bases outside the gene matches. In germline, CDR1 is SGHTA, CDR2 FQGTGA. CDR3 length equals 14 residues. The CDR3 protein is CASSLDRENTEAFF. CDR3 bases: TGTGCCAGCAGCCTGGACAGGGAGAACACTGAAGCTTTCTTT.